The rows below give T cell receptor beta chains drawn from one sample of a study of T-cell reconstitution after alpha-beta-depleted transplantation in children. Using its own MiXCR run on the PCR reads, TCRdb lists one record per CDR3 protein. This table has approximately 250,000 distinct CDR3 sequences, roughly a quarter appearing once. The specimen comprised PBMCs, sampled before TCRalphabeta/CD19-depleted stem cell transplant. These receptors originate from a girl aged 2-10 years with Fanconi anemia, due to receive a stem cell transplant. Both conserved end residues are part of each CDR3. The D gene is left open where the match is weak. The listing skips clone size in some rows; elsewhere it reads once, few, many or a size class.

CDR3 protein	CDR3 DNA	J gene	clone size	D gene	V gene
CSARIWDRGHNEQFF	TGCAGTGCTAGGATCTGGGACAGGGGGCACAATGAGCAGTTCTTC	TRBJ2-1	many	TRBD1	TRBV20-1
CASSQDLVSGGSSYNEQFF	TGCGCCAGCAGCCAAGATCTAGTTAGCGGGGGAAGCTCCTACAATGAGCAGTTCTTC	TRBJ2-1	many	TRBD2	TRBV4-1
CSASMDSGDTQYF	TGCAGTGCTAGCATGGATAGTGGAGATACGCAGTATTTT	TRBJ2-3	.	.	TRBV20-1
CASSPHYEQYF	TGTGCCAGCAGTCCCCACTACGAGCAGTACTTC	TRBJ2-7	many	.	TRBV27
CATLPGRSYTEAFF	TGTGCCACCCTTCCGGGACGGAGCTATACTGAAGCTTTCTTT	TRBJ1-1	few	.	TRBV28
CSASRAGALSTQYF	TGCAGTGCCAGTAGGGCGGGAGCCCTAAGCACCCAGTACTTC	TRBJ2-5	.	TRBD2	TRBV20-1
CASRASGLGNEQFF	TGTGCCAGCAGGGCCTCGGGACTAGGGAATGAGCAGTTCTTC	TRBJ2-1	.	TRBD2	TRBV7-3
CASSLSVRDGANVLTF	TGTGCCAGCAGCTTAAGTGTGAGGGATGGGGCCAACGTCCTGACTTTC	TRBJ2-6	few	.	TRBV7-3
CSVTTPRQLTDFYEQYF	TGCAGCGTCACCACCCCAAGACAGCTTACTGACTTCTACGAGCAGTACTTC	TRBJ2-7	many	.	TRBV29-1
CASSPIQPFGLAGVFASGELFF	TGTGCCAGCTCACCGATTCAACCATTTGGACTAGCGGGAGTATTCGCGTCCGGGGAGCTGTTTTTT	TRBJ2-2	few	TRBD2	TRBV18
CASSLSAVQTYEQYF	TGTGCCAGCAGTTTATCGGCAGTCCAAACCTACGAGCAGTACTTC	TRBJ2-7	.	.	TRBV28
CASTVPRLGLYNEQFF	TGTGCCAGCACCGTGCCTAGATTAGGACTCTACAATGAGCAGTTCTTC	TRBJ2-1	many	.	TRBV12-3/TRBV12-4
CSATAGTPSSYNEQFF	TGCAGTGCGACCGCCGGGACTCCGAGCTCCTACAATGAGCAGTTCTTC	TRBJ2-1	many	.	TRBV20-1
CASSLGGLANYEQYF	TGTGCCAGCAGCTTAGGTGGACTAGCCAACTACGAGCAGTACTTC	TRBJ2-7	many	TRBD2	TRBV7-2
CASSPRRESTDTQYF	TGTGCCAGCTCACCACGGCGGGAGAGCACAGATACGCAGTATTTT	TRBJ2-3	many	TRBD2	TRBV18
CASSHPIYNLNSTRKGTQYF	TGTGCCAGCAGCCATCCCATCTACAACCTAAACTCCACCCGTAAAGGGACCCAGTACTTC	TRBJ2-5	.	.	TRBV12-3/TRBV12-4
CASSPLTSGETQYF	TGTGCCAGCAGCCCTCTGACTAGCGGGGAGACCCAGTACTTC	TRBJ2-5	many	TRBD2	TRBV9
CATSDLRGGGAFF	TGTGCCACCAGTGATTTGAGGGGCGGTGGAGCTTTCTTT	TRBJ1-1	.	.	TRBV24-1
CASSPGGGNNQPQHF	TGCGCCAGCAGCCCCGGTGGTGGGAATAATCAGCCCCAGCATTTT	TRBJ1-5	.	.	TRBV5-1
CASSFLKGLSTDTQYF	TGTGCCAGCAGTTTTCTGAAGGGGCTTAGCACAGATACGCAGTATTTT	TRBJ2-3	many	.	TRBV27
CASSQSPGQGFSPLHF	TGCGCCAGCAGCCAATCCCCGGGACAGGGGTTCTCACCCCTCCACTTT	TRBJ1-6	.	TRBD1	TRBV4-1
CASSYRAGARETQYF	TGTGCCAGCAGTTACAGGGCGGGTGCGAGAGAGACCCAGTACTTC	TRBJ2-5	many	.	TRBV6-5
CSAYLYTAGSQETQYF	TGCAGCGCTTACCTCTACACCGCGGGGAGCCAAGAGACCCAGTACTTC	TRBJ2-5	many	.	TRBV29-1
CASRTGQGVGTSTEAFF	TGTGCCAGCAGGACGGGACAGGGAGTAGGCACCAGCACTGAAGCTTTCTTT	TRBJ1-1	many	TRBD1	TRBV12-3/TRBV12-4
CSVVVGGTEAFF	TGCAGCGTTGTGGTCGGAGGAACTGAAGCTTTCTTT	TRBJ1-1	few	.	TRBV29-1
CSVENPQFVTGGTDTQYF	TGCAGCGTTGAAAACCCCCAGTTTGTTACAGGAGGCACAGATACGCAGTATTTT	TRBJ2-3	few	.	TRBV29-1
CSVTLAGDHEQYF	TGCAGCGTGACGCTAGCGGGAGACCACGAGCAGTACTTC	TRBJ2-7	many	TRBD2	TRBV29-1
CASTTLTDRAFTEAFF	TGTGCCAGCACTACCTTAACCGACAGGGCGTTCACTGAAGCTTTCTTT	TRBJ1-1	many	TRBD1	TRBV12-3/TRBV12-4
CASSLNSGRALYNEQFF	TGTGCCAGCAGCTTAAATAGCGGGAGGGCCTTGTACAATGAGCAGTTCTTC	TRBJ2-1	few	TRBD2	TRBV7-6
CASSQDRRISTYEQYF	TGTGCCAGCAGCCAAGATCGACGGATTAGCACCTACGAGCAGTACTTC	TRBJ2-7	few	.	TRBV4-2
CASSVTGEIEAFF	TGTGCCAGCAGCGTTACAGGGGAGATCGAAGCTTTCTTT	TRBJ1-1	once	TRBD1	TRBV2
CSVEKQNTEAFF	TGCAGCGTTGAAAAGCAAAACACTGAAGCTTTCTTT	TRBJ1-1	few	.	TRBV29-1
CASSFASGDTQYF	TGTGCCAGCAGTTTTGCCTCGGGAGATACGCAGTATTTT	TRBJ2-3	.	.	TRBV28
CASSSIWNRGGLYEQYF	TGTGCCAGCAGTTCAATATGGAACAGGGGAGGCCTCTACGAGCAGTACTTC	TRBJ2-7	.	.	TRBV27
CSVATGNTGELFF	TGCAGCGTTGCGACAGGGAACACCGGGGAGCTGTTTTTT	TRBJ2-2	many	.	TRBV29-1
CSVVQRYEQYF	TGCAGCGTTGTACAGCGCTACGAGCAGTACTTC	TRBJ2-7	.	.	TRBV29-1
CSVVVGNYGYTF	TGCAGCGTTGTTGTCGGAAACTATGGCTACACCTTC	TRBJ1-2	few	.	TRBV29-1
CASSDRQGGTYEQYF	TGTGCCAGCAGCGATCGGCAGGGAGGGACCTACGAGCAGTACTTC	TRBJ2-7	.	TRBD2	TRBV5-5
CASSLPGTDNQETQYF	TGTGCCAGCAGTTTACCGGGAACAGATAACCAAGAGACCCAGTACTTC	TRBJ2-5	.	.	TRBV12-3/TRBV12-4
CASSLSAVYSYNEQFF	TGTGCCAGCAGTTTAAGTGCGGTCTACTCCTACAATGAGCAGTTCTTC	TRBJ2-1	.	.	TRBV27
CASSFRASGTGSIEQFF	TGTGCCAGCAGTTTCCGGGCATCCGGGACAGGGTCTATAGAGCAGTTCTTC	TRBJ2-1	many	TRBD1	TRBV28
CASSQGLGGEQYF	TGTGCCAGCTCACAAGGACTAGGGGGCGAGCAGTACTTC	TRBJ2-7	.	.	TRBV18
CASSRRDSYEQYF	TGCGCCAGCAGCCGAAGGGACAGCTACGAGCAGTACTTC	TRBJ2-7	many	TRBD1	TRBV5-1
CASSERAGRTGNTIYF	TGTGCCAGCAGTGAACGGGCAGGACGAACTGGAAACACCATATATTTT	TRBJ1-3	few	.	TRBV6-1
CASSPHGIREETQYF	TGTGCCAGCAGTCCTCACGGTATTAGGGAAGAGACCCAGTACTTC	TRBJ2-5	.	.	TRBV7-3
CSVPNRRTEAFF	TGCAGTGTCCCAAATCGACGAACAGAAGCTTTCTTT	TRBJ1-1	.	.	TRBV20-1
CASTSGIHYGYTF	TGTGCCAGCACCTCGGGGATCCACTATGGCTACACCTTC	TRBJ1-2	many	.	TRBV7-2
CASSGWTSMADTQYF	TGTGCCAGCAGCGGATGGACAAGCATGGCAGATACGCAGTATTTT	TRBJ2-3	many	.	TRBV5-5
CASSPRGRGTDTQYF	TGTGCCAGCTCACCACGGGGACGTGGCACAGATACGCAGTATTTT	TRBJ2-3	once	.	TRBV18
CASSYFGTGHTGELFF	TGTGCCAGCAGTTACTTCGGGACAGGGCACACCGGGGAGCTGTTTTTT	TRBJ2-2	many	TRBD1	TRBV6-5
CASSFNGRAGDTQYF	TGCGCCAGCAGCTTTAACGGGAGGGCGGGAGATACGCAGTATTTT	TRBJ2-3	.	TRBD2	TRBV5-1
CASSLLGPVLTGELFF	TGTGCCAGCAGCTTACTAGGCCCCGTTTTGACCGGGGAGCTGTTTTTT	TRBJ2-2	few	.	TRBV7-2